This entry lists 24 T cell receptor beta chains sequenced from one sample in a study of blood T cell repertoires in COVID-19 (TCRdb year 2020). Receptor amplification or capture employed the immunoSEQ multiplex PCR assay. TCRdb re-hosts the immuneACCESS table, in-frame sequences only. Its copies lack some clones; in the studies checked, an unresolved V gene accounts for under half of them, and the cause for the rest is not known. For this sample the table gives over 65,000 clones, of which 70% to 90% were detected only once. The ten largest clones represent 25% to 30% of the sample. The sample consisted of peripheral blood. These receptors were obtained from a man aged 45 to 65 with active or convalescent COVID-19.

This chain connects TRBV5-1 to TRBJ2-7, with 7 nucleotides matching TRBD1. J gave up 3 bases and V 4 bases, and 10 bases lay outside the gene matches. Germline V lookup: CDR1 SGHRS, CDR2 YFSETQ. The CDR3 totals 15 residues. CDR3 sequence: CASSRGQSYDYEQYF. CDR3 bases: TGCGCCAGCAGCAGGGGACAGTCCTATGACTACGAGCAGTACTTC. The whole variable domain, remainder taken from reference TRBV5-1 and TRBJ2-7, is KAGVTQTPRYLIKTRGQQVTLSCSPISGHRSVSWYQQTPGQGLQFLFEYFSETQRNKGNFPGRFSGRQFSNSRSEMNVSTLELGDSALYLCASSRGQSYDYEQYFGPGTRLTVT.

The CDR3 sequence is CASSLQGVGSYEQYF. CDR3 sequence (DNA): TGCGCCAGCAGTCTTCAGGGGGTCGGCTCCTACGAGCAGTACTTC. V is TRBV5-1 and J is TRBJ2-7, with TRBD1 identical over 7 bases. The CDR3 is 15 residues long. J lost 0 bases, V lost 5 bases, and 8 bases had no gene match. The germline CDR1 and CDR2 sequences are SGHRS and YFSETQ.

The chain joins TRBV14 to TRBJ1-1; TRBD1 is a possible D gene (5 bases). CDR1 and CDR2 (germline): SGHDN, FVKESK. This CDR3 spans 14 amino acids. V was trimmed by 1 base and J by 3 bases, leaving 9 bases between them. Here the CDR3 DNA reads TGTGCCAGCAGCCAAGTTGCAGGGTACACTGAAGCTTTCTTT. It encodes CASSQVAGYTEAFF. Looking up the rest from reference TRBV14 and TRBJ1-1 gives the full variable domain: EAGVTQFPSHSVIEKGQTVTLRCDPISGHDNLYWYRRVMGKEIKFLLHFVKESKQDESGMPNNRFLAERTGGTYSTLKVQPAELEDSGVYFCASSQVAGYTEAFFGQGTRLTVV.

This sequence joins TRBV7-9 and TRBJ1-3, with TRBD1 matching over 7 bases. This CDR3 region has 15 residues. Germline values: CDR1 SEHNR, CDR2 FQNEAQ (reference sequence). V dropped 1 base and J dropped 1; count of bases not matched to a gene: 1. In DNA form, the CDR3 reads TGTGCCAGCAGCTTAGGGGGACAGTCTGGAAACACCATATATTTT. Amino acids: CASSLGGQSGNTIYF.

This chain uses TRBV28 with TRBJ1-3; D uncertain. Germline CDR1 and CDR2: MDHEN and SYDVKM. V lost 2 bases and J lost 0, with 11 bases in between. The CDR3 extends over 16 amino acids. Here the CDR3 DNA reads TGTGCCAGCAGTTTAGGAGGACGTAACTCTGGAAACACCATATATTTT. Protein sequence: CASSLGGRNSGNTIYF.

This rearrangement joins TRBV5-1 to TRBJ2-5, with a weak D call TRBD1 (5 bases). CDR1 is SGHRS and CDR2 is YFSETQ in the germline V gene. The CDR3 is 15 residues long. With 3 bases removed from V and 2 bases from J, the gap between germline ends came to 14 bases. Written as DNA, the CDR3 is TGCGCCAGCAGCTCGATAATCGACAGACAAGAGACCCAGTACTTC. Its translation is CASSSIIDRQETQYF.

J is TRBJ2-1 and V is TRBV7-6; the match to TRBD2 covers 8 bases. Germline lookup yields CDR1 SGHVS and CDR2 FNYEAQ. The CDR3 extends over 16 amino acids. Trimming at V came to 5 bases and at J to 6 bases, leaving 12 bases not matched to a gene. The CDR3 sequence is CASSPRGTRTSNEQFF. DNA for the CDR3: TGTGCCAGCAGCCCTAGGGGGACTAGGACTAGCAATGAGCAGTTCTTC.

This chain uses TRBV6-6 with TRBJ2-7, with 7 bases lining up with TRBD1. The CDR3 has 13 residues. The germline V gene encodes CDR1 MNHNY and CDR2 SVGAGI (reference sequence). The V segment lost 5 bases and the J segment 5 bases; nucleotides outside the gene matches: 6. CDR3 in DNA: TGTGCCAGCAGTCGACAGGGTGGGAACGAGCAGTACTTC. It specifies CASSRQGGNEQYF.

The chain employs TRBV10-1 and TRBJ2-2; 8 bases align to TRBD1. This CDR3 region has 18 residues. The germline CDR1 and CDR2 sequences are WNHNN and SYGVQD (reference sequence). V shed 0 bases and J 0 bases; nucleotides not matched to a gene: 6. CDR3 bases: TGCGCCAGCAGTGAGTCACTCAGGACAGGGTCGAACACCGGGGAGCTGTTTTTT. It codes for CASSESLRTGSNTGELFF.

This clone came up once. V gene TRBV5-1 combines with J gene TRBJ2-1; 10 positions agree with TRBD1. Trimming cost V 6 bases and J 8 bases; bases outside gene matches: 11. The CDR3 spans 15 residues. The germline V gene encodes CDR1 SGHRS and CDR2 YFSETQ. CDR3 in amino acids: CASKLGTGVRYEQFF. Here the CDR3 DNA reads TGCGCCAGCAAATTAGGGACAGGGGTCCGGTATGAGCAGTTCTTC. Full variable domain (rest looked up from reference TRBV5-1 and TRBJ2-1): KAGVTQTPRYLIKTRGQQVTLSCSPISGHRSVSWYQQTPGQGLQFLFEYFSETQRNKGNFPGRFSGRQFSNSRSEMNVSTLELGDSALYLCASKLGTGVRYEQFFGPGTRLTVL.

The rearrangement joins TRBV5-1 to TRBJ2-1; TRBD2 might be the D (5 bases). The CDR3 is made up of 14 amino acids. The V end was cut by 0 bases, the J end by 5 bases, with 9 bases between. Germline V gene data show CDR1 as SGHRS and CDR2 as YFSETQ. The CDR3 region has the DNA TGCGCCAGCAGCTTGGTTACGGGAAACAATGAGCAGTTCTTC. Translating it yields CASSLVTGNNEQFF.

This chain uses TRBV7-8 with TRBJ1-2, with 7 bases lining up with TRBD1. The CDR3 consists of 13 residues. Unmatched junction bases numbered 6, after V lost 3 bases and J lost 8 bases. Germline CDR1 reads SGHVS; CDR2 reads FQNEAQ. The DNA for the CDR3 is TGTGCCAGCAGCTTCGACAGGGCGGGGGGCTACACCTTC. This translates into CASSFDRAGGYTF.

V usage is TRBV30 and J usage is TRBJ2-1; 7 nucleotides match TRBD2. Per germline, CDR1 GTSNPN and CDR2 SVGIG (reference sequence). V trimming: 3 bases; J trimming: 6 bases; junction bases outside the gene matches: 8. The CDR3 runs to 14 residues. CDR3 residues: CAWSTPGLINEQFF. The DNA of the CDR3 is TGTGCCTGGAGCACTCCGGGACTAATCAATGAGCAGTTCTTC.

The chain is built from TRBV2 and TRBJ2-5; no firm D call. Between the trimmed V and J ends, which lost 8 bases and 1 base, there was a span of 14 bases. CDR1 and CDR2 from the germline V gene are SNHLY and FYNNEI. This CDR3 has 14 residues. CDR3 amino acids: CASDSTDFQETQYF. In nucleotides, the CDR3 is TGTGCCAGCGATTCTACAGATTTCCAAGAGACCCAGTACTTC.

The V and J genes are TRBV29-1 and TRBJ2-5; D is possibly TRBD2 (6 bases). Trimming took 2 bases from V and 7 from J, leaving 23 bases between them. Germline CDR1 reads SQVTM; CDR2 reads ANQGSEA. This CDR3 has 16 amino acids. The CDR3: CSVEFSAQAWGGTQYF. The DNA of the CDR3 is TGCAGCGTTGAATTCTCGGCCCAAGCGTGGGGAGGGACCCAGTACTTC.

The chain links TRBV4-1 to TRBJ2-3; D gene uncertain. The V gene's germline CDR1 is MGHRA and CDR2 YSYEKL. Trimming left V 3 bases short and J 6 bases short, with 4 bases between. The CDR3 spans 11 residues. The CDR3 DNA sequence: TGCGCCAGCAGCCACGGGGATACGCAGTATTTT. Translation gives CASSHGDTQYF.

This clone was observed once. V gene TRBV7-6 combines with J gene TRBJ2-3; 9 bases map to TRBD1. Germline lookup yields CDR1 SGHVS and CDR2 FNYEAQ. The CDR3 sequence is 16 residues long. The V and J ends lost 3 bases and 7 bases, in that order; junction bases with no gene match: 11. The CDR3, as DNA: TGTGCCAGCAGCTTGGGACAGGGAGGGGTCGCGTATACGCAGTATTTT. Residues: CASSLGQGGVAYTQYF.

The chain combines TRBV24-1 with TRBJ2-7, with 8 bases that match TRBD1. J was trimmed by 7 bases and V by 5 bases; bases with no gene match: 6. There are 13 residues in the CDR3. Germline V CDR1 and CDR2: KGHDR, SFDVKD. The DNA for the CDR3 is TGTGCCACCAGTGCGCAGGGGGCAAGTGAGCAGTACTTC. The encoded protein is CATSAQGASEQYF.

The CDR3 region is CASSSIMPGLGETEAFF. The CDR3 DNA is TGCGCCAGCAGCTCAATCATGCCGGGCCTCGGGGAAACTGAAGCTTTCTTT. The rearrangement links TRBV5-1 to TRBJ1-1; D is unresolved. CDR1 and CDR2 (germline): SGHRS, YFSETQ. The CDR3 length is 17 residues. V was pared by 3 bases and J by 5 bases, with 23 bases between.

The gene calls are TRBV18 and TRBJ2-7; D is undetermined. The CDR3 sequence is 14 residues long. CDR1 and CDR2 (germline): KGHSH, LQKENI. Trimming took 0 bases from V and 2 from J, leaving 8 bases between them. The CDR3 is CASSPPSRTYEQYF. The CDR3 coding sequence is TGTGCCAGCTCACCACCGTCCAGAACCTACGAGCAGTACTTC.

The rearrangement joins TRBV19 to TRBJ1-1; D not certain. Trimming left V 5 bases short and J 1 base short, with 11 bases between. CDR3 length: 14 residues. CDR1 and CDR2 (germline): LNHDA, SQIVND (reference sequence). The CDR3 region is CASSPFRGNTEAFF. CDR3 sequence (DNA): TGTGCCAGTAGTCCGTTTCGGGGGAACACTGAAGCTTTCTTT.

The chain is built from TRBV4-1 and TRBJ2-1; TRBD2 matches 16 bases. Germline loops: CDR1 MGHRA, CDR2 YSYEKL. The CDR3 is 20 amino acids. J lost 7 bases, V lost 0 bases, and 12 bases had no gene match. CDR3 sequence reads: CASSQDQGLAGGSSRNEQFF. Here the CDR3 DNA reads TGCGCCAGCAGCCAAGATCAGGGACTAGCGGGAGGGTCTTCCAGGAATGAGCAGTTCTTC.

The chain employs TRBV28 and TRBJ1-2, with D possibly matching TRBD1 (5 bases). This CDR3 contains 14 residues. Germline V CDR1 and CDR2: MDHEN, SYDVKM. V lost 2 bases to trimming and J lost 4 bases, with 11 bases between them. DNA of the CDR3: TGTGCCAGCAGTTTAGGGGGGGTACTCTATGGCTACACCTTC. The encoded protein is CASSLGGVLYGYTF.

V is TRBV18 and J is TRBJ1-2; 11 positions agree with TRBD1. Germline V CDR1 and CDR2: KGHSH, LQKENI. The CDR3 has 14 amino acids. J gave up 6 bases and V 2 bases, and 2 bases lay outside the gene matches. The CDR3 nucleotides read TGTGCCAGCTCACCAGGACAGGGGGCTAATGGCTACACCTTC. Amino acid sequence: CASSPGQGANGYTF.